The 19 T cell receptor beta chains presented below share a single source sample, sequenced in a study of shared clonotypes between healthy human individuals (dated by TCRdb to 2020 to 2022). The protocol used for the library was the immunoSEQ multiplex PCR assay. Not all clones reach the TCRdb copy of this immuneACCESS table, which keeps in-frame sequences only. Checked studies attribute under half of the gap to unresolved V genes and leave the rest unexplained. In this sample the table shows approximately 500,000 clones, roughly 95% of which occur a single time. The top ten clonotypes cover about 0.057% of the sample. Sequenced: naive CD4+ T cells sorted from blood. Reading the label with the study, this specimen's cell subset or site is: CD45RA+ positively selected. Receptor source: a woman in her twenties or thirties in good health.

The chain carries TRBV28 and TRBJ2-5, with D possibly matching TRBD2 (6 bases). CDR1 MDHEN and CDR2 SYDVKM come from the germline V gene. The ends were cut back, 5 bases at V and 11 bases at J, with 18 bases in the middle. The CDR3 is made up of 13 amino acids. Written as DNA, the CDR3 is TGTGCCAGCAGTCCGCGCGGGCGCCGGGAGCAGTACTTC. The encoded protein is CASSPRGRREQYF.

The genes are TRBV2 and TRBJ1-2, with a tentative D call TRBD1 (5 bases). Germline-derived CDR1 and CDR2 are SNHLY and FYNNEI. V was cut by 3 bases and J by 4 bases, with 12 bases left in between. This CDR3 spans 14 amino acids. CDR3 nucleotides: TGTGCCAGCAGTGATAAGCAGGGACGCTATGGCTACACCTTC. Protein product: CASSDKQGRYGYTF.

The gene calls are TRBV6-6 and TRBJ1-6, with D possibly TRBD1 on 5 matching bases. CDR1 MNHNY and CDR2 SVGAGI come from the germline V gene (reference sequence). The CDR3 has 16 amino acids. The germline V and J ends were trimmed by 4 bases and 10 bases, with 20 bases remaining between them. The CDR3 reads CASSLLWGNGASPLHF. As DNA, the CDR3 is TGTGCCAGCAGTTTACTCTGGGGAAACGGGGCCTCACCCCTCCACTTT.

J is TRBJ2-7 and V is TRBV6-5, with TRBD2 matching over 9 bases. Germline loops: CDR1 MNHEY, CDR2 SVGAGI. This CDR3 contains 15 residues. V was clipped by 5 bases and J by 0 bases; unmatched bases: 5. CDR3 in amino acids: CASSPYSGSSYEQYF. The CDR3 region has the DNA TGTGCCAGCAGTCCATATAGCGGGAGCTCCTACGAGCAGTACTTC.

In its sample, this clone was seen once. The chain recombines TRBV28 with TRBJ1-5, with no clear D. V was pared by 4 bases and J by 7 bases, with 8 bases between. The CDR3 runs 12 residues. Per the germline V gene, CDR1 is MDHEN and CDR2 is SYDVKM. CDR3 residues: CASSSGEQPQHF. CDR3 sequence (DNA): TGTGCCAGCAGTTCCGGGGAACAGCCCCAGCATTTT.

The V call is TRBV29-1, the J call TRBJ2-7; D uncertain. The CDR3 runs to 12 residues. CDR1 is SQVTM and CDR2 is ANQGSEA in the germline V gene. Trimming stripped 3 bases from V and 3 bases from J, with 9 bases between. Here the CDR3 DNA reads TGCAGCGTTGAGGTTGGAGACTACGAGCAGTACTTC. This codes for CSVEVGDYEQYF.

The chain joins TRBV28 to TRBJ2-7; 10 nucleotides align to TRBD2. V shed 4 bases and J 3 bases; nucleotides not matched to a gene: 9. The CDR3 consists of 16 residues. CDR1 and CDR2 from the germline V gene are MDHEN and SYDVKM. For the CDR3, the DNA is TGTGCCAGCAGTTCACCTTTAGCGGGAGGCCTCTACGAGCAGTACTTC. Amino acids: CASSSPLAGGLYEQYF.

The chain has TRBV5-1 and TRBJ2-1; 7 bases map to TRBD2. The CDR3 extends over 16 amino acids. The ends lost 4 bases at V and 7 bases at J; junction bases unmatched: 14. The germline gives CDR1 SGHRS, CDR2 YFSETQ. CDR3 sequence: CASSPPAGRGGNEQFF. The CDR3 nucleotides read TGCGCCAGCAGCCCACCAGCGGGAAGGGGAGGTAATGAGCAGTTCTTC.

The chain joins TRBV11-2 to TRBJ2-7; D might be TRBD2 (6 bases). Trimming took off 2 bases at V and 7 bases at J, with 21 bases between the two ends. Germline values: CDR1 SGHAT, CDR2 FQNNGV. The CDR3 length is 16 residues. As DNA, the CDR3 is TGTGCCAGCAGCTTAATCGCGAAAAGGGCCGCGGGAGAGCAGTACTTC. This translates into CASSLIAKRAAGEQYF. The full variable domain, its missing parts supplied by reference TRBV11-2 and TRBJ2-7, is EAGVAQSPRYKIIEKRQSVAFWCNPISGHATLYWYQQILGQGPKLLIQFQNNGVVDDSQLPKDRFSAERLKGVDSTLKIQPAKLEDSAVYLCASSLIAKRAAGEQYFGPGTRLTVT.

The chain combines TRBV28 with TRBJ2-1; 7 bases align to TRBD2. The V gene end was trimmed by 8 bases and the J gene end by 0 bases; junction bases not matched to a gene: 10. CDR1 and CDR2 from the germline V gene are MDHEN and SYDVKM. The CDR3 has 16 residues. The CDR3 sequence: CASRPFGRFSYNEQFF. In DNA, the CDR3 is TGTGCCAGCCGACCCTTCGGGAGGTTCTCCTACAATGAGCAGTTCTTC.

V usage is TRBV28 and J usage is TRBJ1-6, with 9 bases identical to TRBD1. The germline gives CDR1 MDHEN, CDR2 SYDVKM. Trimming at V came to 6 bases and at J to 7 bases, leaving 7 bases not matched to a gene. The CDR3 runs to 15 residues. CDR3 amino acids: CASRTGGTGNSPLHF. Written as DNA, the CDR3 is TGTGCCAGCAGGACGGGGGGGACAGGGAATTCACCCCTCCACTTT. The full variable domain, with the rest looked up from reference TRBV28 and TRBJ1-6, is DVKVTQSSRYLVKRTGEKVFLECVQDMDHENMFWYRQDPGLGLRLIYFSYDVKMKEKGDIPEGYSVSREKKERFSLILESASTNQTSMYLCASRTGGTGNSPLHFGNGTRLTVT.

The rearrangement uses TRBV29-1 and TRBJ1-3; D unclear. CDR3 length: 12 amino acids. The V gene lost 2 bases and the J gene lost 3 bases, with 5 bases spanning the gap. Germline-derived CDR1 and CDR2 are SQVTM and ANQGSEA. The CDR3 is CSVETDGNTIYF. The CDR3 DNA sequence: TGCAGCGTTGAAACAGATGGAAACACCATATATTTT.

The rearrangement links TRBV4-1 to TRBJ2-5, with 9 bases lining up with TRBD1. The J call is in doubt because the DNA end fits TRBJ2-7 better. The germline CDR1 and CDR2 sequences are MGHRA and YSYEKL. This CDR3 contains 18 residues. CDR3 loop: CASSPPYDDRGSSYEQYF. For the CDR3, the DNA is TGCGCCAGCAGCCCCCCTTACGATGACAGGGGGAGCTCCTACGAGCAGTACTTC.

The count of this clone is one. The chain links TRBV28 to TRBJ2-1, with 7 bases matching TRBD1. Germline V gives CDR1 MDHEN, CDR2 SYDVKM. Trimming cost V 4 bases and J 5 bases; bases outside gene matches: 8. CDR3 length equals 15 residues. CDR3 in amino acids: CASSSSGTADNEQFF. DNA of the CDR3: TGTGCCAGCAGTTCCTCCGGGACAGCAGACAATGAGCAGTTCTTC. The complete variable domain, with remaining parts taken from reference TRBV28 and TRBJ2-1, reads DVKVTQSSRYLVKRTGEKVFLECVQDMDHENMFWYRQDPGLGLRLIYFSYDVKMKEKGDIPEGYSVSREKKERFSLILESASTNQTSMYLCASSSSGTADNEQFFGPGTRLTVL.

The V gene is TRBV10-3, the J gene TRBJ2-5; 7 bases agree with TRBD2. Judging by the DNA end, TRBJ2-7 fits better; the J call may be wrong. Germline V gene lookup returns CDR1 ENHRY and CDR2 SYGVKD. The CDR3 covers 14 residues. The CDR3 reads CAISVGEGPYEQYF. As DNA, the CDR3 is TGTGCCATCAGTGTTGGGGAGGGCCCTTACGAGCAGTACTTC.

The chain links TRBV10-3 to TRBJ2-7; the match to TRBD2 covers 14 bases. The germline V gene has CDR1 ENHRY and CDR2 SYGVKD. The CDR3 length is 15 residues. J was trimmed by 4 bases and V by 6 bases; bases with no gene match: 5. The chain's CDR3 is CAISGLAGGDYEQYF. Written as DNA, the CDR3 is TGTGCCATCAGCGGACTAGCGGGAGGCGATTACGAGCAGTACTTC.

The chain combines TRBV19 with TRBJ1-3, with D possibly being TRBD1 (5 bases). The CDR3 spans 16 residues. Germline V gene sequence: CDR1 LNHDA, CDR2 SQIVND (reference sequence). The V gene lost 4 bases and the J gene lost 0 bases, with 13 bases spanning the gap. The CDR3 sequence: CASSTMTAASGNTIYF. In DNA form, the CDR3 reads TGTGCCAGTAGTACAATGACAGCAGCCTCTGGAAACACCATATATTTT.

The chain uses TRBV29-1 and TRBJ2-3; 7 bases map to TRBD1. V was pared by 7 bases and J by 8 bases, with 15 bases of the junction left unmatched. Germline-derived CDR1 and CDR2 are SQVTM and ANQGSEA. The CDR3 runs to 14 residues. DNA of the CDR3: TGCAGCGGCTTGAGGTGGCAGGGGGAGTCTACGCAGTATTTT. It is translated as CSGLRWQGESTQYF.

CDR3 sequence (DNA): TGTGCCAGCAGCCCAGAGGTTCTAGGGGACACTGAAGCTTTCTTT. Protein product: CASSPEVLGDTEAFF. The chain links TRBV7-9 to TRBJ1-1; possible D gene TRBD1, 5 bases. V was pared by 5 bases and J by 3 bases, with 16 bases between. The germline gives CDR1 SEHNR, CDR2 FQNEAQ (reference sequence). The CDR3 has 15 amino acids.